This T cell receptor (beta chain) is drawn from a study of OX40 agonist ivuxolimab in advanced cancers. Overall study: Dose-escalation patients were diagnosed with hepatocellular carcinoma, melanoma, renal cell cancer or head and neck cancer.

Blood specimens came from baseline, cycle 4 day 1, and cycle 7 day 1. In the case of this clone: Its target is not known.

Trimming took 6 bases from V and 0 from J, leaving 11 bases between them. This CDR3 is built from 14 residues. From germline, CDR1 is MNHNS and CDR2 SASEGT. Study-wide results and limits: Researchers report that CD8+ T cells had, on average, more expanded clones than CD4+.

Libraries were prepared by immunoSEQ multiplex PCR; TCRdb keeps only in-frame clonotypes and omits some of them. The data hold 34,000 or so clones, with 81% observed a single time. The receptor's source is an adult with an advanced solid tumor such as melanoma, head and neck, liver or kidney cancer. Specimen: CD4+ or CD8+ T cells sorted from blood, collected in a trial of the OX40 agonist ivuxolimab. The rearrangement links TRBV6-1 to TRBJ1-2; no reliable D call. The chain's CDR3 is CASSPSQSNYGYTF. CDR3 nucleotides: TGTGCCAGCAGCCCCTCCCAATCTAACTATGGCTACACCTTC.